This T cell receptor beta chain was obtained from a study of T cell changes during pregnancy in multiple sclerosis (dated by TCRdb to about 2019). For the study in its entirety: Changes in the T cell repertoire over the course of pregnancy were examined in this study in women with multiple sclerosis.

The library was built by means of the immunoSEQ multiplex PCR assay. The table was pulled from immuneACCESS by TCRdb, which kept in-frame rearrangements only. Such tables lose some clones; where checked, under half of the loss comes from unresolved V genes, and the rest has no known cause. Within this sample are under 80,000 clones, with about 93% of them counted one time only. Approximately 0.47% of the sample belongs to the ten largest clones. This clone was detected once. Which antigen it targets is not known. No base-level quality is on record; no much larger clone is a single base apart. From its cysteine to its phenylalanine, the CDR3 spans 17 amino acids. Only the CDR3 DNA stays, 51 bases, in frame from base 1. Trimmed from V: 0 bases; trimmed from J: 5 bases; junction bases lacking a gene match: 7. CDR1 SGDLS and CDR2 YYNGEE were looked up in the germline V gene.

The chain is encoded by TRBV9 joined to TRBJ2-2, with 10 junctional bases fitting TRBD2. The source is a female donor with multiple sclerosis, enrolled in a pregnancy study. The sample here was CD4+ T cells from peripheral blood mononuclear cells, taken in the second trimester of pregnancy. The CDR3 region has the sequence CASSVVPSGRGTGELFF. The sequence in DNA is TGTGCCAGCAGCGTAGTACCCAGCGGGAGGGGAACCGGGGAGCTGTTTTTT.